This TCR beta chain was sequenced for a study of Graves' ophthalmopathy and Graves' hyperthyroidism. Study-wide results and limits: Sensitivity reached nearly 71% and specificity approximately 78% when the model predicted ophthalmopathy progression.

Notes on this clonotype: What it binds is not known.

Uncontrolled infections, other autoimmune diseases, pregnancy or lactation barred patients from enrollment. The diagnostic workup employed clinical symptoms, serum thyroxine, TRAb, thyroid ultrasound and orbital computed tomography. Researchers took RNA transcripts and amplified TCR beta CDR3 regions from them. Second-round multiplex PCR followed a first-round RT-PCR using HTBI primers. TCRdb recomputed calls from the multiplex PCR reads with MiXCR, one row per CDR3 protein. The table has some 1.1 million distinct CDR3 sequences, 35% to 40% seen once. The V and J ends lost 1 base and 6 bases respectively, with 15 bases between them. The germline gives CDR1 SGHTA, CDR2 FQGNSA. This CDR3 comprises 16 residues.

The source of this sequence is an adult man with Graves' hyperthyroidism. The chain couples TRBV7-2 to TRBJ2-2, with D tentatively TRBD1 (5 bases). Material for sequencing was peripheral blood or thyroid tissue (not recorded which). CDR3 coding DNA: TGTGCCAGCAGCTTAGATGTGACAGTGATGGCCGGGGAGCTGTTTTTT. It translates to CASSLDVTVMAGELFF.